A single sample is the source of the 21 T cell receptor beta chains below, sequenced in a study of Graves' ophthalmopathy and Graves' hyperthyroidism. RNA transcripts provided the template for amplifying TCR beta CDR3 regions. In the first round, RT-PCR was carried out with HTBI primers, and a multiplex PCR formed the second round. MiXCR, applied by TCRdb to the multiplex PCR reads, yields one record per CDR3 protein. The sample records roughly 420,000 distinct CDR3 sequences, roughly 21% being singletons. The sequenced sample consisted of peripheral blood. These receptors were taken from a young woman with stable Graves' hyperthyroidism.

This clonotype was seen only a few times. V and J are TRBV27 and TRBJ2-5, with D perhaps TRBD1 or TRBD2 (5 bases each). The CDR3 is 14 amino acids. Germline V gene data show CDR1 as MNHEY and CDR2 as SMNVEV (reference sequence). The V and J ends lost 6 bases and 2 bases respectively, with 13 bases between them. In DNA, the CDR3 is TGTGCCAGCAGCTGGGGACGGAAACAAGAGACCCAGTACTTC. It specifies CASSWGRKQETQYF.

The chain links TRBV18 to TRBJ1-1, with D unclear. V was shortened by 3 bases and J by 4 bases, with 15 bases between the two germline ends. Germline CDR1 reads KGHSH; CDR2 reads LQKENI. CDR3 length: 15 amino acids. CDR3: CASSPAVMGSTEAFF. The CDR3 coding sequence is TGTGCCAGCTCACCCGCCGTGATGGGGAGCACTGAAGCTTTCTTT.

This clonotype was seen many times. Relative to the germline gene, one junction end is altered; a read error may explain this. The rearrangement links TRBV15 to TRBJ1-6; 10 nucleotides match TRBD1. Per the germline V gene, CDR1 is LNHNV and CDR2 is YYDKDF (reference sequence). The CDR3 spans 15 residues. The CDR3 DNA reads as TGTGCCACCAGCTTGAGGGGGACAGGGGCTTCACCCCTCCGCTTT. Translated: CATSLRGTGASPLRF.

The chain recombines TRBV6-2 or TRBV6-3 with TRBJ2-7; D possibly corresponds to TRBD1 (6 bases). This CDR3 is built from 14 residues. Germline V gives CDR1 MNHEY, CDR2 SVGEGT. V was pared by 6 bases and J by 3 bases, with 15 bases between. This CDR3 is CASRDGGRRYEQYF. Here the CDR3 DNA reads TGTGCCAGCAGGGATGGGGGCCGCCGCTACGAGCAGTACTTC.

The rearrangement uses TRBV20-1 and TRBJ1-2; 7 bases are shared with TRBD1. The J segment lost 3 bases and the V segment lost 5 bases, leaving 3 bases of the junction unmatched. The CDR3 contains 12 residues. Germline loops: CDR1 DFQATT, CDR2 SNEGSKA (reference sequence). In DNA form, the CDR3 reads TGCAGTGCTTCCGACAGGGACTATGGCTACACCTTC. The encoded protein is CSASDRDYGYTF.

The chain couples TRBV5-1 to TRBJ1-5; 7 nucleotides match TRBD1. Germline V gives CDR1 SGHRS, CDR2 YFSETQ. V lost 3 bases to trimming and J lost 0 bases; unmatched junction nucleotides: 3. This CDR3 contains 15 residues. Here the CDR3 reads CASSWSGGSNQPQHF. The CDR3 nucleotides read TGCGCCAGCAGCTGGTCAGGGGGTAGCAATCAGCCCCAGCATTTT. Full variable domain (remainder filled in from reference TRBV5-1 and TRBJ1-5): KAGVTQTPRYLIKTRGQQVTLSCSPISGHRSVSWYQQTPGQGLQFLFEYFSETQRNKGNFPGRFSGRQFSNSRSEMNVSTLELGDSALYLCASSWSGGSNQPQHFGDGTRLSIL.

V is TRBV5-1 and J is TRBJ1-2; 7 bases align to TRBD1. CDR3 length equals 14 residues. Germline V gives CDR1 SGHRS, CDR2 YFSETQ. With V trimmed by 1 base and J by 4 bases, 4 bases remained unmatched. In DNA form, the CDR3 reads TGCGCCAGCAGCTTGTTCGAGGGGGCCTATGGCTACACCTTC. Protein: CASSLFEGAYGYTF.

This clonotype was recorded many times. V and J are TRBV12-3 or TRBV12-4 and TRBJ2-7; possibly TRBD2 for D (7 bases). V lost 3 bases to trimming and J lost 5 bases, with 11 bases between them. The CDR3 consists of 13 residues. The CDR3 protein is CASSLQGRDEQYF. CDR3 nucleotide sequence: TGTGCCAGCAGTTTGCAGGGGAGGGACGAGCAGTACTTC.

In regard to this clonotype: It may be a read error: a sequence one base away is much more abundant. The CDR3 loop reads CASSREGAGGAYEQYV. The CDR3 region has the DNA TGTGCCAGCAGCCGGGAGGGAGCGGGAGGGGCCTACGAGCAGTACGTC. This chain connects TRBV27 to TRBJ2-7, with 10 positions matching TRBD2. V gave up 6 bases and J gave up 2 bases; unmatched junction bases: 10. The CDR3 consists of 16 residues. Germline values: CDR1 MNHEY, CDR2 SMNVEV (reference sequence).

This chain uses TRBV2 with TRBJ2-7; a possible D gene is TRBD1 (6 bases). The CDR3 runs 12 residues. Deletions cut 10 bases from V and 4 bases from J, with 14 bases between. Germline V gene data show CDR1 as SNHLY and CDR2 as FYNNEI. CDR3 region: CATWGPQYEQYF. DNA for the CDR3: TGTGCCACCTGGGGGCCTCAGTACGAGCAGTACTTC. The whole variable domain, filled in from reference TRBV2 and TRBJ2-7, reads EPEVTQTPSHQVTQMGQEVILRCVPISNHLYFYWYRQILGQKVEFLVSFYNNEISEKSEIFDDQFSVERPDGSNFTLKIRSTKLEDSAMYFCATWGPQYEQYFGPGTRLTVT.

This chain's CDR3 is CSASGGRTGELFF. In nucleotides, the CDR3 is TGCAGTGCTAGCGGCGGACGGACCGGGGAGCTGTTTTTT. This chain links TRBV20-1 with TRBJ2-2, with D unclear. With 3 bases removed from V and 5 bases from J, the gap between germline ends came to 10 bases. This CDR3 is built from 13 residues. The germline CDR1 and CDR2 sequences are DFQATT and SNEGSKA (reference sequence).

This chain links TRBV24-1 with TRBJ2-7, with 9 positions matching TRBD1. This CDR3 comprises 16 residues. Trimming cost V 5 bases and J 0 bases; bases outside gene matches: 7. Germline assignment: CDR1 KGHDR and CDR2 SFDVKD. The CDR3 DNA sequence: TGTGCCACCAGTGCCCTGGGACAGGGAGGCTCCTACGAGCAGTACTTC. It is translated as CATSALGQGGSYEQYF.

The chain joins TRBV20-1 to TRBJ1-1; a possible D gene is TRBD1 (5 bases). Germline V lookup: CDR1 DFQATT, CDR2 SNEGSKA (reference sequence). The CDR3 is 13 residues long. The V gene lost 2 bases and the J gene lost 3 bases, with 10 bases spanning the gap. For the CDR3, the DNA is TGCAGTGCTAGATTCGGGGGTTACACTGAAGCTTTCTTT. Amino acid sequence: CSARFGGYTEAFF.

This chain uses TRBV30 with TRBJ2-7; D gene ambiguous. Trimming removed 3 bases from V and 2 bases from J, with 5 bases in between. This CDR3 comprises 11 residues. Germline loops: CDR1 GTSNPN, CDR2 SVGIG (reference sequence). The CDR3 coding sequence is TGTGCCTGGAGACGGGCCTACGAGCAGTACTTC. This translates into CAWRRAYEQYF. The whole variable domain, remainder taken from reference TRBV30 and TRBJ2-7, is SQTIHQWPATLVQPVGSPLSLECTVEGTSNPNLYWYRQAAGRGLQLLFYSVGIGQISSEVPQNLSASRPQDRQFILSSKKLLLSDSGFYLCAWRRAYEQYFGPGTRLTVT.

V and J are TRBV6-4 and TRBJ2-7, with D maybe TRBD2 (7 bases). The CDR3 loop spans 14 amino acids. Trimming shortened V by 7 bases and J by 5 bases, and 18 bases separated the two germline ends. Germline V lookup: CDR1 MRHNA, CDR2 SNTAGT. CDR3 region: CASKRDTGGDEQYF. CDR3 nucleotide sequence: TGTGCCAGCAAGCGGGACACCGGTGGGGACGAGCAGTACTTC.

This clonotype was seen many times. The chain carries TRBV11-2 and TRBJ2-3; TRBD2 aligns across 7 bases. With 0 bases clipped from V and 0 bases from J, the junction kept 12 bases outside the gene matches. Germline-derived CDR1 and CDR2 are SGHAT and FQNNGV. The CDR3 runs to 19 residues. The DNA for the CDR3 is TGTGCCAGCAGCTTAGACGGGTATCTTAGCGGGCCTAGCACAGATACGCAGTATTTT. Translating it yields CASSLDGYLSGPSTDTQYF.

The chain is built from TRBV19 and TRBJ1-1; weak D call: TRBD1 (5 bases). CDR3 length: 14 amino acids. CDR1 is LNHDA and CDR2 is SQIVND in the germline V gene (reference sequence). The V gene lost 2 bases and the J gene lost 8 bases, with 15 bases spanning the gap. The CDR3 DNA follows: TGTGCCAGTAGTATACAGGGTAATCACCTCGAAGCTTTCTTT. Translation: CASSIQGNHLEAFF.

The rearrangement links TRBV10-3 to TRBJ2-2; D possibly matches TRBD1 or TRBD2 (5 bases each). The CDR3 is 14 residues long. V lost 6 bases to trimming and J lost 4 bases, with 12 bases between them. CDR1 is ENHRY, CDR2 SYGVKD, per germline. This chain's CDR3 is CAISLSGTTGELFF. Here the CDR3 DNA reads TGTGCCATCAGCCTCTCGGGGACCACCGGGGAGCTGTTTTTT.

In this sample, this clonotype turned up a few times. J is TRBJ2-5 and V is TRBV24-1; 13 positions agree with TRBD2. The ends lost 4 bases at V and 4 bases at J; junction bases unmatched: 5. There are 16 residues in the CDR3. From germline, CDR1 is KGHDR and CDR2 SFDVKD. The CDR3 DNA reads TGTGCCACCAGTGACTGGACTAGCGGGGGCGGAGAGACCCAGTACTTC. It codes for CATSDWTSGGGETQYF.

The rearrangement links TRBV20-1 to TRBJ1-6, with unresolved D. Germline V CDR1 and CDR2: DFQATT, SNEGSKA (reference sequence). Between the trimmed V and J ends, which lost 3 bases and 6 bases, there was a span of 12 bases. CDR3 size: 14 residues. The CDR3 region has the DNA TGCAGTGCTAGGGAACAGAGACGTAATTCACCCCTCCACTTT. Protein sequence: CSAREQRRNSPLHF.

This clonotype was observed at least ten times. The chain couples TRBV28 to TRBJ2-2; 7 bases agree with TRBD1. The junction had 11 bases not matched to a gene; V was cut back by 5 bases and J by 5 bases. The germline V gene has CDR1 MDHEN and CDR2 SYDVKM. The CDR3 is 16 amino acids. CDR3 sequence (DNA): TGTGCCAGCAGTCTCAAATTTGACAGGGATACCGGGGAGCTGTTTTTT. Residues: CASSLKFDRDTGELFF.